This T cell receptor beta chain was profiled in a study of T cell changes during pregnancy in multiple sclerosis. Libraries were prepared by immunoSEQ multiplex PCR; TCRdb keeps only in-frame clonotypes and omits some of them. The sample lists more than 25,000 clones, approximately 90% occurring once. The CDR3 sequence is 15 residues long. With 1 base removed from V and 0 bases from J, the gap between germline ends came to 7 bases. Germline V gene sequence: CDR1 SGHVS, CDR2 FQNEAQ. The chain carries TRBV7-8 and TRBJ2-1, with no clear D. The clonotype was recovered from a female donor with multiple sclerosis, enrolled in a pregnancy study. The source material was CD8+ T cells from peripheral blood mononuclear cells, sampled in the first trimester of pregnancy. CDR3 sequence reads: CASSLDRTSYNEQFF. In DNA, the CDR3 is TGTGCCAGCAGCTTAGACAGAACCTCCTACAATGAGCAGTTCTTC.